Reported below is one T cell receptor beta chain. This sample was taken from a study of blood T cell repertoires in COVID-19. Study-level information: Samples came from the United States, Italy and Spain, spanning acute and convalescent COVID-19. The cDNA or gDNA used as material had been derived from T cells, B-cell-depleted T cells, or PBMCs.

Original processing methods: Reference gene primer amplification yielded estimated nucleated cell counts. Measured with immunoSEQ multiplex PCR; TCRdb has only the in-frame clones, and not every one. D and trimming were read from the DNA, whereas the V and J calls and clone size are those reported in that table. The data show 78,000 or so clones, over 75% seen once. Sequenced input: peripheral blood. The clonotype was recovered from an elderly man with acute or convalescent COVID-19.

This chain's CDR3 is CASSLTLAGYSYNEQFF. DNA for the CDR3: TGTGCCAGCAGCTTAACCTTAGCGGGATACTCCTACAATGAGCAGTTCTTC. The chain couples TRBV11-2 to TRBJ2-1, with 8 nucleotides matching TRBD2. With 2 bases clipped from V and 0 bases from J, the junction kept 6 bases outside the gene matches. The CDR3 spans 17 residues. Germline V gene lookup returns CDR1 SGHAT and CDR2 FQNNGV.